A selection of T cell receptor beta chains follows, all from one sample in a study of shared clonotypes between healthy human individuals. Libraries were prepared by immunoSEQ multiplex PCR; TCRdb keeps only in-frame clonotypes and omits some of them. The sample includes some 650,000 clones, 97% of them seen just once. The sequencing input was naive CD4+ T cells sorted from blood. These receptors came from a woman between 25 and 40 years old in good health. Each CDR3 is given with its conserved first and last residue. The order of the fields is V gene, clone size, J gene, D gene, CDR3 DNA, CDR3 protein. D genes are given only for firm matches. Not every row has a clone size; where given, it reads once, few, many or a size class.

v_gene: TRBV9; abundance: once; j_gene: TRBJ2-2; d_gene: NA; CDR3nt: TGTGCCAGCAGCGTCTCGGGGCAGGGACTGAACACCGGGGAGCTGTTTTTT; CDR3aa: CASSVSGQGLNTGELFF
v_gene: TRBV27; abundance: NA; j_gene: TRBJ2-1; d_gene: TRBD2; CDR3nt: TGTGCCAGCAGTTTCAGGGGGACTAGCGGGAGGGCCTTGTTTAATGAGCAGTTCTTC; CDR3aa: CASSFRGTSGRALFNEQFF
v_gene: TRBV6-4; abundance: NA; j_gene: TRBJ1-2; d_gene: TRBD1; CDR3nt: TGTGCCAGCAGTGCCGGACAGGGCCCCTACTATGGCTACACCTTC; CDR3aa: CASSAGQGPYYGYTF
v_gene: TRBV7-9; abundance: NA; j_gene: TRBJ1-5; d_gene: TRBD1; CDR3nt: TGTGCCAGCAGCTTGGACAGGGGGTCTATGACCCAGCATTTT; CDR3aa: CASSLDRGSMTQHF
v_gene: TRBV28; abundance: NA; j_gene: TRBJ2-7; d_gene: NA; CDR3nt: TGTGCCAGCAGTTTTCGCTACGAGCAGTACTTC; CDR3aa: CASSFRYEQYF
v_gene: TRBV6-5; abundance: NA; j_gene: TRBJ2-7; d_gene: TRBD2; CDR3nt: TGTGCCAGCAGTGAGACTAGCGGGGCCTACGAGCAGTACTTC; CDR3aa: CASSETSGAYEQYF
v_gene: TRBV7-9; abundance: NA; j_gene: TRBJ1-1; d_gene: NA; CDR3nt: TGTGCCAGCAGTTTCCAGCAAGGCGACACTGAAGCTTTCTTT; CDR3aa: CASSFQQGDTEAFF
v_gene: TRBV19; abundance: NA; j_gene: TRBJ2-7; d_gene: TRBD2; CDR3nt: TGTGCCAGTAGTTTGACTAGCGGGAGCGCCTACGAGCAGTACTTC; CDR3aa: CASSLTSGSAYEQYF
v_gene: TRBV5-4; abundance: NA; j_gene: TRBJ2-1; d_gene: NA; CDR3nt: TGTGCCAGCAGCTTGGGGTTTGAAACGGGATTTTATGAGCAGTTCTTC; CDR3aa: CASSLGFETGFYEQFF
v_gene: TRBV10-3; abundance: NA; j_gene: TRBJ1-3; d_gene: TRBD1; CDR3nt: TGTGCCATCAGTGCAAGGGAGACAGGGGAAGGTGGAAACACCATATATTTT; CDR3aa: CAISARETGEGGNTIYF
v_gene: TRBV10-3; abundance: NA; j_gene: TRBJ1-1; d_gene: NA; CDR3nt: TGTGCCATCAGTGAACGCCAGGATAGTGCTTTCTTT; CDR3aa: CAISERQDSAFF
v_gene: TRBV2; abundance: NA; j_gene: TRBJ2-2; d_gene: TRBD2; CDR3nt: TGTGCCAGCAGTGAGAAAGTAACAGGACTAGCGAGGTCCGGGGAGCTGTTTTTT; CDR3aa: CASSEKVTGLARSGELFF
v_gene: TRBV28; abundance: NA; j_gene: TRBJ2-7; d_gene: TRBD1; CDR3nt: TGTGCCAGCAGTTTCCAGACAGGGGGCCTATCCTACGAGCAGTACTTC; CDR3aa: CASSFQTGGLSYEQYF
v_gene: TRBV7-2; abundance: once; j_gene: TRBJ1-1; d_gene: TRBD1; CDR3nt: TGTGCCAGCAGCCCCACGACAGGGGGACTGGGTGAAGCTTTCTTT; CDR3aa: CASSPTTGGLGEAFF
v_gene: TRBV28; abundance: NA; j_gene: TRBJ2-7; d_gene: NA; CDR3nt: TGTGCCACCTCCACGACGGGGCGAAGCTCCTACGAGCAGTACTTC; CDR3aa: CATSTTGRSSYEQYF
v_gene: TRBV18; abundance: NA; j_gene: TRBJ1-4; d_gene: TRBD1; CDR3nt: TGTGCCAGCTCACAAGGACAGGGGCACGAAAAACTGTTTTTT; CDR3aa: CASSQGQGHEKLFF
v_gene: TRBV6-5; abundance: NA; j_gene: TRBJ2-7; d_gene: TRBD1; CDR3nt: TGTGCCAGCAGTTACGACGGGACAGGGAGCTACGAGCAGTACTTC; CDR3aa: CASSYDGTGSYEQYF
v_gene: TRBV5-1; abundance: once; j_gene: TRBJ1-1; d_gene: NA; CDR3nt: TGCGCCAGCAGCTTCCAGGGGTCGAACACTGAAGCTTTCTTT; CDR3aa: CASSFQGSNTEAFF
v_gene: TRBV7-6; abundance: NA; j_gene: TRBJ2-3; d_gene: NA; CDR3nt: TGTGCCAGCAGCTTAGCAAGCACAGATACGCAGTATTTT; CDR3aa: CASSLASTDTQYF
v_gene: TRBV6-5; abundance: NA; j_gene: TRBJ1-3; d_gene: NA; CDR3nt: TGTGCCAGCAGTCGGGGGGACACTGGAAACACCATATATTTT; CDR3aa: CASSRGDTGNTIYF
v_gene: TRBV7-6; abundance: few; j_gene: TRBJ1-5; d_gene: TRBD1; CDR3nt: TGTGCCAGCAGCTCCGGGACAGGGCGCAATCAGCCCCAGCATTTT; CDR3aa: CASSSGTGRNQPQHF
v_gene: TRBV27; abundance: once; j_gene: TRBJ2-7; d_gene: NA; CDR3nt: TGTGCCAGCAGTAGGGACGGAGTCTACGAGCAGTACTTC; CDR3aa: CASSRDGVYEQYF
v_gene: TRBV30; abundance: NA; j_gene: TRBJ1-2; d_gene: NA; CDR3nt: TGTGCCTGGAACAAATTGCCCGGGGGTTCCGGGGGCTACACCTTC; CDR3aa: CAWNKLPGGSGGYTF
v_gene: TRBV2; abundance: NA; j_gene: TRBJ2-5; d_gene: NA; CDR3nt: TGTGCCAGCAGCCGCTCCCTTCAAGAGACCCAGTACTTC; CDR3aa: CASSRSLQETQYF
v_gene: TRBV7-2; abundance: NA; j_gene: TRBJ2-7; d_gene: TRBD2; CDR3nt: TGTGCCAGCAGCCTGTCGGGACTAGCGGGAGGAGGTAACGAGCAGTACTTC; CDR3aa: CASSLSGLAGGGNEQYF
v_gene: TRBV6-5; abundance: once; j_gene: TRBJ1-5; d_gene: NA; CDR3nt: TGTGCCAGCAGTACAGAGTATAGCAATCAGCCCCAGCATTTT; CDR3aa: CASSTEYSNQPQHF
v_gene: TRBV2; abundance: NA; j_gene: TRBJ2-1; d_gene: NA; CDR3nt: TGTGCCAGCAGCGTGGGACGCAGGGGGGATGAGCAGTTCTTC; CDR3aa: CASSVGRRGDEQFF
v_gene: TRBV18; abundance: NA; j_gene: TRBJ1-2; d_gene: NA; CDR3nt: TGTGCCAGCTCACCACCGGTCCTCTGGGGCTACACCTTC; CDR3aa: CASSPPVLWGYTF
v_gene: TRBV7-9; abundance: NA; j_gene: TRBJ2-7; d_gene: TRBD1; CDR3nt: TGTGCCAGCAGCCAAACACCGGGACAGGGGGACTACGAGCAGTACTTC; CDR3aa: CASSQTPGQGDYEQYF
v_gene: TRBV7-9; abundance: NA; j_gene: TRBJ1-1; d_gene: TRBD1; CDR3nt: TGTGCCAGCAGCTTAGTAACCATCAGGGGGGGCACTGAAGCTTTCTTT; CDR3aa: CASSLVTIRGGTEAFF
v_gene: TRBV28; abundance: once; j_gene: TRBJ2-5; d_gene: TRBD1; CDR3nt: TGTGCCAGCAGTTTATGGCGACAGGGGTTTATTATGGAGACCCAGTACTTC; CDR3aa: CASSLWRQGFIMETQYF
v_gene: TRBV19; abundance: NA; j_gene: TRBJ1-1; d_gene: NA; CDR3nt: TGTGCCAGTATTGAACACGCAGGGATGGGCACTGAAGCTTTCTTT; CDR3aa: CASIEHAGMGTEAFF
v_gene: TRBV7-9; abundance: few; j_gene: TRBJ1-4; d_gene: NA; CDR3nt: TGTGCCAGCAGCTTAGTCGGCAGGGTTGAAAAACTGTTTTTT; CDR3aa: CASSLVGRVEKLFF
v_gene: TRBV5-1; abundance: NA; j_gene: TRBJ2-7; d_gene: TRBD1; CDR3nt: TGCGCCAGCAGCATGGGACAGGACTCCTACGAGCAGTACTTC; CDR3aa: CASSMGQDSYEQYF
v_gene: TRBV23-1; abundance: NA; j_gene: TRBJ2-5; d_gene: NA; CDR3nt: TGCGCCAGCCACTCCCTTCAGGAGACCCAGTACTTC; CDR3aa: CASHSLQETQYF
v_gene: TRBV6-1; abundance: NA; j_gene: TRBJ2-3; d_gene: NA; CDR3nt: TGTGCCAGCAGTCAACTGGGAGATACGCAGTATTTT; CDR3aa: CASSQLGDTQYF
v_gene: TRBV7-3; abundance: once; j_gene: TRBJ2-1; d_gene: TRBD2; CDR3nt: TGTGCCAGCAGCACCTTAGCGGGGGGGCCGAATGAGCAGTTCTTC; CDR3aa: CASSTLAGGPNEQFF
v_gene: TRBV27; abundance: once; j_gene: TRBJ2-3; d_gene: TRBD2; CDR3nt: TGTGCCAGTATCCGACGTGAGCGGGAGGAGAGTTTAAAGGGCACAGATACGCAGTATTTT; CDR3aa: CASIRREREESLKGTDTQYF
v_gene: TRBV11-3; abundance: NA; j_gene: TRBJ2-1; d_gene: TRBD2; CDR3nt: TGTGCCAGCAGCGAGAGCGGGAGCCACAATGAGCAGTTCTTC; CDR3aa: CASSESGSHNEQFF
v_gene: TRBV9; abundance: NA; j_gene: TRBJ2-3; d_gene: NA; CDR3nt: TGTGCCAGCAGCGGTGGGACTCACGGGACAGATACGCAGTATTTT; CDR3aa: CASSGGTHGTDTQYF
v_gene: TRBV19; abundance: NA; j_gene: TRBJ1-5; d_gene: TRBD1; CDR3nt: TGTGCCAGTAACCTCCCCCGGGGACAGGGCGATCAGCCCCAGCATTTT; CDR3aa: CASNLPRGQGDQPQHF
v_gene: TRBV6-1; abundance: once; j_gene: TRBJ1-1; d_gene: NA; CDR3nt: TGTGCCAGCAGTGCCAGGGTGGAGACTGAAGCTTTCTTT; CDR3aa: CASSARVETEAFF
v_gene: TRBV11-2; abundance: once; j_gene: TRBJ2-7; d_gene: NA; CDR3nt: TGTGCCAGCAGCTGGGGACTGGCGGCTGACGAGCAGTACTTC; CDR3aa: CASSWGLAADEQYF
v_gene: TRBV7-9; abundance: NA; j_gene: TRBJ2-5; d_gene: TRBD2; CDR3nt: TGTGCCAGCAGCTTTACAAATTTACGGGAGGGCCCTGAGACCCAGTACTTC; CDR3aa: CASSFTNLREGPETQYF
v_gene: TRBV15; abundance: NA; j_gene: TRBJ1-4; d_gene: NA; CDR3nt: TGTGCCACCAGGCCTAACTTGAATGAAAAACTGTTTTTT; CDR3aa: CATRPNLNEKLFF
v_gene: TRBV4-1; abundance: NA; j_gene: TRBJ2-3; d_gene: NA; CDR3nt: TGCGCCAGCTCTCTAGCTGGGGCAGATACGCAGTATTTT; CDR3aa: CASSLAGADTQYF
v_gene: TRBV5-8; abundance: NA; j_gene: TRBJ2-7; d_gene: TRBD1; CDR3nt: TGTGCCAGCAGCCCGGGACAGAACTACGAGCAGTACTTC; CDR3aa: CASSPGQNYEQYF
v_gene: TRBV27; abundance: NA; j_gene: TRBJ2-7; d_gene: TRBD1; CDR3nt: TGTGCCAGCAGAAGACAGGGGGTCTCCTACGAGCAGTACTTC; CDR3aa: CASRRQGVSYEQYF
v_gene: TRBV5-4; abundance: NA; j_gene: TRBJ1-4; d_gene: TRBD1; CDR3nt: TGTGCCAGCAGGACGACAGGGCGTGAAAAACTGTTTTTT; CDR3aa: CASRTTGREKLFF
v_gene: TRBV4-1; abundance: NA; j_gene: TRBJ2-1; d_gene: NA; CDR3nt: TGCGCCAGCAGCCACATGCGCGGACTAACCCACAATGAGCAGTTCTTC; CDR3aa: CASSHMRGLTHNEQFF
v_gene: TRBV2; abundance: NA; j_gene: TRBJ2-7; d_gene: NA; CDR3nt: TGTGCCAGCAGTCTCGGAACCACCTACGAGCAGTACTTC; CDR3aa: CASSLGTTYEQYF
v_gene: TRBV7-2; abundance: NA; j_gene: TRBJ2-3; d_gene: NA; CDR3nt: TGTGCCAGCAGCCCGGTATTGCGAGGGGTCGGATCAGATACGCAGTATTTT; CDR3aa: CASSPVLRGVGSDTQYF
v_gene: TRBV18; abundance: few; j_gene: TRBJ2-7; d_gene: NA; CDR3nt: TGTGCCAGCTCCCTTCTCTACGATCTGGGCGAGCAGTACTTC; CDR3aa: CASSLLYDLGEQYF
v_gene: TRBV23-1; abundance: NA; j_gene: TRBJ2-3; d_gene: NA; CDR3nt: TGCGCCAGCAGTCTAATCCGGGGGGCGAGGAGCACAGATACGCAGTATTTT; CDR3aa: CASSLIRGARSTDTQYF
v_gene: TRBV18; abundance: NA; j_gene: TRBJ2-3; d_gene: NA; CDR3nt: TGTGCCAGCTCATCCGGACTGGTCCCTAGCACAGATACGCAGTATTTT; CDR3aa: CASSSGLVPSTDTQYF